Here is one T cell receptor beta chain with its context. CDR3 length: 17 residues. V lost 6 bases and J lost 8; bases outside the gene matches: 17. Genomic DNA, serving as template, underwent TCR beta VDJ and CDR3 profiling. TCRdb fed the reads into MiXCR, producing one record per CDR3 protein. The sample carries fewer than 250,000 distinct CDR3 sequences, roughly half recorded once. The data originate from a study of CD8+CD57+ T cells in acquired aplastic anemia. In the study overall: Average DNA yield from sorted CD4+ and CD8+ cells was around 3 ug. Healthy CD8+ samples averaged around 10 million reads.

The sequencing input was sorted CD4+, CD8+, or CD8+CD57+ T cells (not recorded which) from PBMCs. This sequence originates from a human donor in good health, serving as a control. The chain carries TRBV12-3 or TRBV12-4 and TRBJ2-1, with 9 bases identical to TRBD2. CDR3 DNA: TGTGCCAGCAGCGTGGGACTAGCAGCCCAGGTTACCGATGAGCAGTTCTTC. It codes for CASSVGLAAQVTDEQFF.